This is a list of T cell receptor beta chains from one sample in a study of cytomegalovirus exposure and HLA in healthy donors. Sequenced by immunoSEQ multiplex PCR; TCRdb stores in-frame clones only, minus some. The table has around 120,000 clones, about 83% seen once. Material for sequencing was PBMCs. The receptors here all came from a middle-aged woman in good health and CMV-seropositive. Both conserved end residues are part of each CDR3. A D gene is named only where the DNA matches it firmly. Only some rows state a clone size, as once, few, many or a class for expanded clones.

TRBJ1-2 NA NA TRBV19 TGTGCCAGCCACGCTAATGGCTACACCTTC CASHANGYTF
TRBJ2-5 TRBD2 NA TRBV25-1 TGTGCCAGCAGTGGGATGGGCGGGGGGCCGGAGACCCAGTACTTC CASSGMGGGPETQYF
TRBJ1-1 NA few TRBV2 TGTGCCAGCATCCAGGGGACTGAAGCTTTCTTT CASIQGTEAFF
TRBJ2-3 NA NA TRBV7-8 TGTGCCAGCAACGAAGGGACACCCGTGCAGTATTTT CASNEGTPVQYF
TRBJ2-7 NA NA TRBV5-4 TGTGCCAGCAGCTTCCTACAGGGCGGCGAGCAGTACTTC CASSFLQGGEQYF
TRBJ1-1 TRBD1 NA TRBV15 TGTGCCACCAGCAGAGATGGGACAGCTACTGAAGCTTTCTTT CATSRDGTATEAFF
TRBJ2-7 NA NA TRBV5-4 TGTGCCAGCAGCTTGGGTGGGAGGCAATACGAGCAGTACTTC CASSLGGRQYEQYF
TRBJ2-2 TRBD2 NA TRBV6-1 TGTGCCAGCAGTGAATTAGCGGGGGGCAACACCGGGGAGCTGTTTTTT CASSELAGGNTGELFF
TRBJ1-5 NA NA TRBV2 TGTGCCAGCAGCGCCTATTATCAGCCCCAGCATTTT CASSAYYQPQHF
TRBJ2-5 TRBD2 NA TRBV5-1 TGCGCCAGCAGCCCGGTTAGCGGGTCGGAGGGGGAGACCCAGTACTTC CASSPVSGSEGETQYF
TRBJ1-4 TRBD1 once TRBV5-1 TGCGCCAGCAGCCCGGGACAGGGGAAGGAAAAACTGTTTTTT CASSPGQGKEKLFF
TRBJ2-1 NA NA TRBV4-2 TGTGCCAGCAGCAGGGTGGGGCTAGACTCCTACAATGAGCAGTTCTTC CASSRVGLDSYNEQFF
TRBJ2-3 TRBD2 many TRBV6-4 TGTGCCAGCAGTGTTGAAGCGGGAGGAGCAGATACGCAGTATTTT CASSVEAGGADTQYF
TRBJ2-7 TRBD2 NA TRBV4-2 TGTGCCAGCAGCCGGACTAGCGGGGAGGGAACCTACGAGCAGTACTTC CASSRTSGEGTYEQYF